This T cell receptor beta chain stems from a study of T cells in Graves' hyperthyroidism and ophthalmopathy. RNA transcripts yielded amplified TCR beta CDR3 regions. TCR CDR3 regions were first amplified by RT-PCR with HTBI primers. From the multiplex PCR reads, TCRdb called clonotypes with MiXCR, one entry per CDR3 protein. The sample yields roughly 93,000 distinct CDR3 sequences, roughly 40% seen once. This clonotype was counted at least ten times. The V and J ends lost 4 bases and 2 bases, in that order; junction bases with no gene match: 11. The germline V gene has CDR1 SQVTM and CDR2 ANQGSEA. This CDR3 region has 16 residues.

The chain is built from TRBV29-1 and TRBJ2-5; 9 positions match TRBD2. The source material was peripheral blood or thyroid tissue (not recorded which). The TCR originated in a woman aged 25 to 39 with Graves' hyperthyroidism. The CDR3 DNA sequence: TGCAGCGTTGTAGGGGTTAGCGGGAGCAGGCAAGAGACCCAGTACTTC. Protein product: CSVVGVSGSRQETQYF.